Listed below are T cell receptor beta chains from one sample, sequenced in a study of cytomegalovirus exposure and HLA in healthy donors. Assay used: immunoSEQ multiplex PCR; TCRdb lists only in-frame clones, some missing. Among about 180,000 clones listed, roughly 80% were seen once. Sequenced: PBMCs. These receptors all stem from a man aged 40-55 years in good health and CMV-seronegative. CDR3s include the opening cysteine and the closing phenylalanine or tryptophan. The D gene is left open where the match is weak. Clone size is stated in some rows and not others, as once, few, many or a class when expanded.

>.|TRBJ2-2|TRBV7-3|.
TGTGCCAGCAGCTTAACTCCCTCCGAGCTGTTTTTT
CASSLTPSELFF
>.|TRBJ2-7|TRBV19|.
TGTGCCAGTAGTCTTGACAGGTCCTACGAGCAGTACTTC
CASSLDRSYEQYF
>.|TRBJ2-7|TRBV6-6|.
TGTGCCAGCAGTTACTCGCGCCAGGGCGGGGACGAGCAGTACTTC
CASSYSRQGGDEQYF
>.|TRBJ1-1|TRBV18|once
TGTGCCAGCTCACCAGACAATCCAGCTTCTCTGAACACTGAAGCTTTCTTT
CASSPDNPASLNTEAFF
>.|TRBJ1-5|TRBV28|.
TGTGCCAGCAGTCGCGGCGGAGGGATTCAGCCCCAGCATTTT
CASSRGGGIQPQHF
>TRBD1|TRBJ1-2|TRBV5-5|.
TGTGCCAGCAGCCGAATTCGACAGGGTCTCTATGGCTACACCTTC
CASSRIRQGLYGYTF
>.|TRBJ1-1|TRBV19|once
TGTGCCAGTAGCCCCATTGGGGCCAATCCCTCAGACACTGAAGCTTTCTTT
CASSPIGANPSDTEAFF
>TRBD2|TRBJ2-3|TRBV4-3|.
TGCGCCAGCAGTCGCTCCCCCCGACTAGCGGGAGTAACGGATACGCAGTATTTT
CASSRSPRLAGVTDTQYF
>TRBD2|TRBJ2-1|TRBV5-1|.
TGCGCCAGCAGCCGAGCGGGGGACTCCTACAATGAGCAGTTCTTC
CASSRAGDSYNEQFF
>.|TRBJ1-1|TRBV9|once
TGTGCCAGCAGCGTAGCTTCGGGACAACTTTCGGACACTGAAGCTTTCTTT
CASSVASGQLSDTEAFF
>TRBD2|TRBJ2-7|TRBV14|.
TGTGCCAGCAGCCAAGATAGAAGCGGGGGGCATAATTACGAGCAGTACTTC
CASSQDRSGGHNYEQYF
>.|TRBJ2-2|TRBV9|.
TGTGCCAGCAGCCCCTACACCGGGGAGCTGTTTTTT
CASSPYTGELFF
>.|TRBJ1-4|TRBV6-6|once
TGTGCCAGCAGTTTTCGACAGGAGTCTAATGAAAAACTGTTTTTT
CASSFRQESNEKLFF
>TRBD1|TRBJ1-4|TRBV5-1|.
TGCGCCAGCAGCTTGCGAGGACAGGGGCCCATTTCGGAAAAACTGTTTTTT
CASSLRGQGPISEKLFF
>.|TRBJ2-3|TRBV28|once
TGTGCCAGCAGTTTATCTGTTACGCAGTATTTT
CASSLSVTQYF
>.|TRBJ1-4|TRBV4-3|few
TGCGCCAGCAGCCAAGACCCAAGGCAGGGTTCGAATGAAAAACTGTTTTTT
CASSQDPRQGSNEKLFF
>TRBD1|TRBJ1-1|TRBV2|.
TGTGCCAGCAGTGAGTACAGGGGGGGGAACACTGAAGCTTTCTTT
CASSEYRGGNTEAFF
>.|TRBJ2-1|TRBV28|.
TGTGCCAGCACTCCCCCTGGGGCTAGCGCCTACAATGAGCAGTTCTTC
CASTPPGASAYNEQFF
>TRBD1|TRBJ1-2|TRBV9|few
TGTGCCAGCAGCCAAAGGACAGGGGGCAATGGCTACACCTTC
CASSQRTGGNGYTF